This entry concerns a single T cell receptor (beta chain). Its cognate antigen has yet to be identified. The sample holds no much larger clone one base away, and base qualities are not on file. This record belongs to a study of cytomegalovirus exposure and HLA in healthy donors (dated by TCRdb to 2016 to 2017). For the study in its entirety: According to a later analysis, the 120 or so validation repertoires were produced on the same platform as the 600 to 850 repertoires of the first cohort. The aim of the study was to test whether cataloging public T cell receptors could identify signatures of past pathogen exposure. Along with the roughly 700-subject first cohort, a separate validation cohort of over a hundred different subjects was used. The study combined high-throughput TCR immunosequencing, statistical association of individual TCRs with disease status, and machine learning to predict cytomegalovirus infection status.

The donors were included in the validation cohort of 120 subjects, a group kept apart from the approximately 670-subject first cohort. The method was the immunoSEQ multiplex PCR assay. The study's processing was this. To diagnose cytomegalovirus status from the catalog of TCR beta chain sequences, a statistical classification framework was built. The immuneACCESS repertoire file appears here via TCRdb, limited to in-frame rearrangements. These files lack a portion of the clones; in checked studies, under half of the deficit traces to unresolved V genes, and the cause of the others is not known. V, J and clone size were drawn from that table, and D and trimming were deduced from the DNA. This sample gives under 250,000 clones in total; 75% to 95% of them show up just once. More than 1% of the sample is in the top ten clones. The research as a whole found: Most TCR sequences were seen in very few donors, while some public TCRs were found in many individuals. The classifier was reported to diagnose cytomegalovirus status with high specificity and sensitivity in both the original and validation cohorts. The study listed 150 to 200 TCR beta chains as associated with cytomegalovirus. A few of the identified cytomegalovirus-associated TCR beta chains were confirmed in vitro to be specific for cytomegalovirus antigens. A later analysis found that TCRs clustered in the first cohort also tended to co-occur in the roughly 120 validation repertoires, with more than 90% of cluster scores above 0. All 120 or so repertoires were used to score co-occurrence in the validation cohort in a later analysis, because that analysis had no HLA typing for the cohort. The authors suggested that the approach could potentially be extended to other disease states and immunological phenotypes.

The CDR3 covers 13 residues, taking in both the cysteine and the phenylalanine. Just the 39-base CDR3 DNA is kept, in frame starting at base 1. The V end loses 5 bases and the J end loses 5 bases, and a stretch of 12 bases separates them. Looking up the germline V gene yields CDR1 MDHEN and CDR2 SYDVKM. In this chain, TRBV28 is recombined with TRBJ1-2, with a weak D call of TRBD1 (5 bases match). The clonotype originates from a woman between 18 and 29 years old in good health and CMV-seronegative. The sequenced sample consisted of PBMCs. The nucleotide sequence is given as TGTGCCAGCAGTCCACGACAGTTATATGGCTACACCTTC. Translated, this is CASSPRQLYGYTF.